The source of this T cell receptor (beta chain) is a study of blood T cell repertoires in COVID-19. Between the trimmed V and J ends, which lost 1 base and 11 bases, there was a span of 9 bases. In germline, CDR1 is SGHDN, CDR2 FVKESK. The CDR3 spans 12 residues. Original analysis: Estimation of nucleated cell counts was performed using reference gene primer amplification. The table came from immunoSEQ multiplex PCR; TCRdb's copy has only in-frame clones and leaves some out. D and trimming come from the DNA, and the V and J calls and clone size come from that table. The sample carries about 180,000 clones, less than 90% recorded once.

Sequences were obtained from peripheral blood. The origin of this receptor is a man between 65 and 85 years old with active or convalescent COVID-19. The V and J genes are TRBV14 and TRBJ2-1; D is uncertain. CDR3 nucleotide sequence: TGTGCCAGCAGCCAAGGAGGCAGTCAGCAGTTCTTC. This gives the protein CASSQGGSQQFF.